One T cell receptor (beta chain) is described in this entry. Profiled with immunoSEQ multiplex PCR; TCRdb holds only in-frame clones, not every one. This table has 85,000 or so clones, 94% appearing once. The V and J ends lost 0 bases and 8 bases respectively, with 23 bases between them. CDR1 is MNHEY and CDR2 is SMNVEV in the germline V gene (reference sequence). This CDR3 has 18 amino acids. This record belongs to a study of technical replicates of blood from a handful of donors. What was sequenced was T cells isolated from PBMCs. The sequence derives from a human donor in good health. J is TRBJ2-1 and V is TRBV27, with D tentatively TRBD2 (6 bases). CDR3 DNA: TGTGCCAGCAGTTTATCATGGGGACTCCGGCCCATTGGGGATGAGCAGTTCTTC. This translates into CASSLSWGLRPIGDEQFF.